The entry below describes one TCR beta chain. These data come from a study of blood T cell repertoires in COVID-19. The V gene's germline CDR1 is MNHEY and CDR2 SVGAGI. The trim removed 6 bases at V and 6 bases at J, leaving 5 bases unmatched. The CDR3 consists of 12 residues. Clones were sequenced by immunoSEQ multiplex PCR, and TCRdb holds only the in-frame ones, with some missing. The sample records approximately 300,000 clones, around 92% being singletons. The source material was peripheral blood. The TCR originated in a man younger than 30 who had recovered from COVID-19. V usage is TRBV6-5 and J usage is TRBJ2-7; 7 bases line up with TRBD1. CDR3 coding DNA: TGTGCCAGCAGCCGACAGGGCTCCGAGCAGTACTTC. This sequence encodes CASSRQGSEQYF.